This passage covers 19 T cell receptor beta chains from one sample sequenced in a study of blood T cell repertoires in COVID-19. Measured with immunoSEQ multiplex PCR; TCRdb has only the in-frame clones, and not every one. The repertoire holds about 74,000 clones, about 90% seen once, with 1.9% in the top ten. The sample taken for sequencing was peripheral blood. The receptors come from a woman of 80 years or more with active or convalescent COVID-19.

V and J are TRBV7-2 and TRBJ1-6; 9 nucleotides agree with TRBD1. CDR1 is SGHTA and CDR2 is FQGNSA in the germline V gene. V lost 6 bases and J lost 3; bases outside the gene matches: 3. There are 15 residues in the CDR3. The CDR3 nucleotides are TGTGCCAGCAGAAGGGACAGGGTCTATAATTCACCCCTCCACTTT. It is translated as CASRRDRVYNSPLHF. Combining the CDR3 with reference TRBV7-2 and TRBJ1-6 gives the whole variable domain GAGVSQSPSNKVTEKGKDVELRCDPISGHTALYWYRQSLGQGLEFLIYFQGNSAPDKSGLPSDRFSAERTGGSVSTLTIQRTQQEDSAVYLCASRRDRVYNSPLHFGNGTRLTVT.

The gene calls are TRBV2 and TRBJ1-2; possibly TRBD1 for D (6 bases). Germline values: CDR1 SNHLY, CDR2 FYNNEI. V was trimmed by 7 bases and J by 0 bases, leaving 12 bases between them. There are 14 residues in the CDR3. Here the CDR3 DNA reads TGTGCCAGCACCCGGGACACCACTAACTATGGCTACACCTTC. This codes for CASTRDTTNYGYTF.

The chain combines TRBV7-2 with TRBJ1-4; D possibly corresponds to TRBD1 (5 bases). Trimming removed 4 bases from V and 11 bases from J, with 23 bases in between. The CDR3 covers 16 residues. Germline loops: CDR1 SGHTA, CDR2 FQGNSA. CDR3 nucleotide sequence: TGTGCCAGCAGCTCCCTCCCCGGTGGGGGGAGGTTGAAACTGTTTTTT. This codes for CASSSLPGGGRLKLFF.

V is TRBV9 and J is TRBJ2-7; 11 bases align to TRBD2. Germline trimming cut 4 bases from V and 4 bases from J; bases unmatched to any gene: 4. CDR3 length equals 14 residues. CDR1 and CDR2 from the germline V gene are SGDLS and YYNGEE. The CDR3 sequence: CASSQVAGGYEQYF. The CDR3 DNA sequence: TGTGCCAGCAGCCAGGTAGCGGGAGGGTACGAGCAGTACTTC.

The chain links TRBV3-1 (or the pseudogene TRBV3-2) to TRBJ2-3; 8 bases are shared with TRBD1. Germline CDR1 LGHDT, CDR2 YNNKEL (reference sequence). CDR3 size: 15 residues. V was pared by 4 bases and J by 0 bases, with 3 bases of the junction left unmatched. CDR3 DNA sequence: TGTGCCAGCAGCCTAAGGACAGGGAGCACAGATACGCAGTATTTT. Translated: CASSLRTGSTDTQYF.

The chain carries TRBV5-1 and TRBJ2-5, with TRBD1 matching 7 bases. The CDR3 consists of 14 residues. The V gene end was trimmed by 3 bases and the J gene end by 5 bases; junction bases not matched to a gene: 7. Germline V gene lookup returns CDR1 SGHRS and CDR2 YFSETQ. CDR3 residues: CASSSTGNKETQYF. The CDR3 region has the DNA TGCGCCAGCAGCTCGACAGGGAATAAGGAGACCCAGTACTTC. The full variable domain, completed using reference TRBV5-1 and TRBJ2-5, is KAGVTQTPRYLIKTRGQQVTLSCSPISGHRSVSWYQQTPGQGLQFLFEYFSETQRNKGNFPGRFSGRQFSNSRSEMNVSTLELGDSALYLCASSSTGNKETQYFGPGTRLLVL.

The chain links TRBV6-5 to TRBJ2-1, with 9 positions matching TRBD1. Trimming cost V 7 bases and J 4 bases; bases outside gene matches: 8. This CDR3 spans 15 amino acids. Germline CDR1 reads MNHEY; CDR2 reads SVGAGI. CDR3 sequence (DNA): TGTGCCAGCACGCCTTGGACAGGGGATTACAATGAGCAGTTCTTC. Translating gives CASTPWTGDYNEQFF.

This sequence joins TRBV6-5 and TRBJ1-1; TRBD1 aligns across 8 bases. This CDR3 contains 14 residues. The junction had 6 bases not matched to a gene; V was cut back by 5 bases and J by 4 bases. Per germline, CDR1 MNHEY and CDR2 SVGAGI. As DNA, the CDR3 is TGTGCCAGCAGTACGGACAGGGCGACCACTGAAGCTTTCTTT. This sequence encodes CASSTDRATTEAFF.

This clone was detected a few times. CDR3 loop: CASSFGGSGSFSEQYF. The CDR3 DNA is TGTGCCAGCAGCTTCGGGGGTAGCGGGAGTTTTAGCGAGCAGTACTTC. This chain uses TRBV7-9 with TRBJ2-7, with 9 bases fitting TRBD2. Germline assignment: CDR1 SEHNR and CDR2 FQNEAQ (reference sequence). The CDR3 is 16 residues long. Losses at the gene ends were 3 bases for V and 6 bases for J; bases not matched to a gene: 12.

This chain links TRBV7-2 with TRBJ2-5; 12 bases fit TRBD1. The CDR3 contains 17 residues. With 5 bases clipped from V and 5 bases from J, the junction kept 12 bases outside the gene matches. The germline V gene encodes CDR1 SGHTA and CDR2 FQGNSA. The DNA for the CDR3 is TGTGCCAGCAGCAAGGGACAGGGGGCGCGACTTGGGGAGACCCAGTACTTC. It codes for CASSKGQGARLGETQYF.

This clone was picked up one time. The chain carries TRBV4-3 and TRBJ2-5; D is undetermined. Trimming removed 0 bases from V and 5 bases from J, with 10 bases in between. The germline V gene has CDR1 LGHNA and CDR2 YSLEER. The CDR3 is 14 amino acids. The DNA for the CDR3 is TGCGCCAGCAGCCAAGACACCGGGTCCGAGACCCAGTACTTC. Amino acid sequence: CASSQDTGSETQYF.

This clone is medium-sized by share. The chain combines TRBV24-1 with TRBJ2-2, with 9 bases matching TRBD1. From germline, CDR1 is KGHDR and CDR2 SFDVKD. This CDR3 has 16 amino acids. V shed 3 bases, J shed 5 bases, and the junction held 6 bases outside the gene matches. The CDR3 is CATSDPGTGTTGELFF. CDR3 DNA: TGTGCCACCAGTGATCCAGGGACAGGGACGACCGGGGAGCTGTTTTTT.

This chain uses TRBV6-5 with TRBJ2-2, with D perhaps TRBD1 (5 bases). Germline loops: CDR1 MNHEY, CDR2 SVGAGI. The ends were cut back, 8 bases at V and 7 bases at J, with 20 bases in the middle. The CDR3 spans 15 residues. Here the CDR3 DNA reads TGTGCCAGCCTACAGGCAGGTGGGCTGGTCGGGGAGCTGTTTTTT. Translating gives CASLQAGGLVGELFF.

The chain carries TRBV6-6 and TRBJ1-1; 7 nucleotides agree with TRBD1. This CDR3 is 15 amino acids long. V trimming: 5 bases; J trimming: 2 bases; junction bases outside the gene matches: 8. Per germline, CDR1 MNHNY and CDR2 SVGAGI (reference sequence). In nucleotides, the CDR3 is TGTGCCAGCAGTGATACCGGGACAGCTAACACTGAAGCTTTCTTT. Its protein is CASSDTGTANTEAFF.

The chain carries TRBV5-1 and TRBJ1-5; TRBD1 agrees at 7 bases. This CDR3 comprises 15 residues. V gave up 0 bases and J gave up 1 base; unmatched junction bases: 1. Germline values: CDR1 SGHRS, CDR2 YFSETQ. CDR3 in amino acids: CASSLEGASNQPQHF. DNA of the CDR3: TGCGCCAGCAGCTTGGAGGGGGCGAGCAATCAGCCCCAGCATTTT.

The V call is TRBV3-1 (or the pseudogene TRBV3-2), the J call TRBJ2-2; the D gene is possibly TRBD2 (6 bases). Germline CDR1 is LGHDT and CDR2 is YNNKEL (reference sequence). CDR3 length: 15 residues. Trimming shortened V by 4 bases and J by 2 bases, and 11 bases separated the two germline ends. The CDR3 protein is CASSLRDSNTGELFF. In DNA form, the CDR3 reads TGTGCCAGCAGCCTCCGGGACTCAAACACCGGGGAGCTGTTTTTT.

The chain uses TRBV11-2 and TRBJ2-3, with D perhaps matching TRBD1 (6 bases). The V and J ends lost 5 bases and 2 bases respectively, with 17 bases between them. The CDR3 spans 16 residues. The germline gives CDR1 SGHAT, CDR2 FQNNGV. The CDR3 DNA reads as TGTGCCAGCAGCCGAAGGGGGACGGGGTTCACAGATACGCAGTATTTT. This translates into CASSRRGTGFTDTQYF.

The V and J genes are TRBV2 and TRBJ2-3; possible D gene TRBD1, 6 bases. V lost 2 bases, J lost 5 bases, and 14 bases lay in between. Germline V gene data show CDR1 as SNHLY and CDR2 as FYNNEI. This CDR3 region has 15 residues. CDR3 in amino acids: CASSERTRGGDTQYF. In DNA, the CDR3 is TGTGCCAGCAGTGAAAGAACTCGAGGGGGAGATACGCAGTATTTT.

V is TRBV5-1 and J is TRBJ1-4; 7 positions match TRBD1. Germline trimming cut 4 bases from V and 5 bases from J; bases unmatched to any gene: 8. CDR3 length equals 15 residues. The V gene's germline CDR1 is SGHRS and CDR2 YFSETQ. In DNA form, the CDR3 reads TGCGCCAGCAGCCAGGCGGGGACAGAAAATGAAAAACTGTTTTTT. It codes for CASSQAGTENEKLFF.